The clone carrying this TCR beta chain was counted many times. This entry belongs to a study of T cells in Graves' hyperthyroidism and ophthalmopathy. CDR3 size: 14 residues. Germline V gene data show CDR1 as SGHAT and CDR2 as FQNNGV. The V and J ends lost 1 base and 4 bases respectively, with 11 bases between them. The source material, RNA transcripts, was used to amplify TCR beta CDR3 regions. HTBI primers were employed in a first-round RT-PCR of the TCR CDR3. TCRdb ran MiXCR on the multiplex PCR reads and lists one entry per CDR3 protein. Among some 460,000 distinct CDR3 sequences listed, approximately 15% were seen once.

This chain links TRBV11-2 with TRBJ2-7; possibly TRBD1 for D (6 bases). The sample comprised blood. This sequence originates from a young woman with Graves' hyperthyroidism. CDR3 amino acids: CASSLGTVPYEQYF. The CDR3 DNA reads TGTGCCAGCAGCTTAGGGACAGTTCCGTACGAGCAGTACTTC.